A selection of T cell receptor beta chains follows, all from one sample in a study of human T cells and chemical hapten exposure. From the RACE reads, TCRdb called clonotypes with MiXCR, one entry per CDR3 protein. Of 95,000 or so distinct CDR3 sequences detected, approximately 10% appear once; the ten largest clones hold 2.5% to 3.5%. This specimen consisted of whole blood, obtained in connection with sensitization to the hapten diphenylcyclopropenone (DPC). The receptors were gathered from a woman between 35 and 50 years old with alopecia areata. Some clones in this sample may be carry-over from other donors' samples. CDR3s include the opening cysteine and the closing phenylalanine or tryptophan. A D gene is named only where the DNA matches it firmly. Clone size is stated in some rows and not others, as once, few, many or a class when expanded.

many	-	TRBV7-2	TRBJ2-1	14	TGTGCCAGCAGCCCGACTAGGGACCAACCTCCCCCAGCTTTT	CASSPTRDQPPPAF
many	-	TRBV5-1	TRBJ1-5	15	TGCGCCAGCAGCTTGGCCGGGGCCGGGTATCAGCCCCAGCATTTT	CASSLAGAGYQPQHF
-	-	TRBV23-1	TRBJ2-5	14	TGCGCCAGCAGTTATCCAAGTTTGGAGGAGACCCAGTACTTC	CASSYPSLEETQYF
many	-	TRBV14	TRBJ1-1	13	TGTGCCAGCAGCCTTGCAGGGGTCACTGAAGCTTTCTTT	CASSLAGVTEAFF
few	TRBD2	TRBV7-9	TRBJ2-1	16	TGTGCCAGCAGCCCCCCCTCTGGCGGGAGGGGCAATGAGCAGTTCTTC	CASSPPSGGRGNEQFF
once	TRBD1	TRBV6-2/TRBV6-3	TRBJ1-5	15	TGTGCCAGCAGATCCCGAGACAGGGATGGGCAGCCCCAGCATTTT	CASRSRDRDGQPQHF
many	-	TRBV11-2	TRBJ1-1	13	TGTGCCAGCAGCTTAGGTACAGGGTGGGAAGCTTTCTTT	CASSLGTGWEAFF
many	-	TRBV29-1	TRBJ1-2	13	TGCAGCGTAGGAGGGGGGGCCTACTATGGCTACACCTTC	CSVGGGAYYGYTF
-	-	TRBV7-2	TRBJ2-2	14	TGTGCCAGCAGCTTTTCCCTCCCCACCGGGGAGCTGTTTTTT	CASSFSLPTGELFF
many	-	TRBV3-1	TRBJ2-7	12	TGTGCCAGCAGCCTCGACCCCTACGAGCAGTACTTC	CASSLDPYEQYF
few	-	TRBV9	TRBJ2-2	16	TGTGCCAGCAGCGTAGGAGTGGGACAAAACACCGGGGAGCTGTTTTTT	CASSVGVGQNTGELFF